The entry below gives a single T cell receptor (beta chain) sequence along with its context. Its specificity is not known. This CDR3 comprises 15 residues. With V trimmed by 4 bases and J by 0 bases, 8 bases remained unmatched. Germline CDR1 is SQVTM and CDR2 is ANQGSEA. The source of the sample is a study of vaccination effects on CD4 cells after COVID-19. Across the study: BNT162b2 vaccine or mRNA-1273 vaccine was given to participants in two doses.

ViraFEST used viral peptide pools to expand antigen-specific CD4+ T cells before sequencing. The culture ran for about 11 days, and then CD4+ T cells were isolated. Vaccinees lacked prior SARS-CoV-2 infection and tested negative for nucleocapsid antibodies. Wells of around 2.2 million PBMC each were grown with 10 IU/ml IL-2 and roughly 10 ug/ml peptides. Study-level results: Clones that were induced by infection or by vaccine showed marked contraction late after vaccination. Only 1 of 255 vaccine-induced clones from healthy vaccinees cross-reacted with common cold coronaviruses.

Generated by immunoSEQ multiplex PCR, the TCRdb table keeps only in-frame clones and is missing some. This table has 65,000 or so clones, roughly 76% appearing once. The J gene is TRBJ1-1, the V gene TRBV29-1; 7 nucleotides agree with TRBD1. Material: CD4+ T cells from PBMCs cultured with HCoV-NL63 spike peptides, obtained before COVID-19 vaccination. This receptor was obtained from a human donor who received a COVID-19 vaccine. CDR3 region: CSVAGTAGVNTEAFF. The CDR3 nucleotides read TGCAGCGTTGCGGGGACAGCGGGGGTGAACACTGAAGCTTTCTTT.